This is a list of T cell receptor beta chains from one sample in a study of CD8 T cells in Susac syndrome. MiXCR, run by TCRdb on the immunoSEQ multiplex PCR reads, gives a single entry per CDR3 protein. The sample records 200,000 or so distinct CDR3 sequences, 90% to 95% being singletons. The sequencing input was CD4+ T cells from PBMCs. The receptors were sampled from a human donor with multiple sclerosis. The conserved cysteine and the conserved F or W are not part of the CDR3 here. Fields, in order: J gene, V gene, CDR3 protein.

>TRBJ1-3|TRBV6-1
ASTRGDAEGNTIY
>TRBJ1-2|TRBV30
AWSIWSYGYT
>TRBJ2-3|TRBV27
ASSPRTSGFLSTDTQY
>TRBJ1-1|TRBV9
ASSPQDRGTF
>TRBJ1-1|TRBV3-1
ASSLTVRPNTEAF
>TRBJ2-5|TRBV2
ASRTSGPETQY
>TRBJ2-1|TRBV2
ASGGDHEQF
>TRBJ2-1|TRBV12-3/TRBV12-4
ASSGETSNEQF
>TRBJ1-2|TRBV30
AWSVDSGYGYT
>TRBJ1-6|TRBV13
ASSLGLQGGNSPLH
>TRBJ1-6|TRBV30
AWSSQGGGTYNSPLH
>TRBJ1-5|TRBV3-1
ASSLGTVNQPQH
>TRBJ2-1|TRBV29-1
SVTGRQAAYNEQF
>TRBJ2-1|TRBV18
ASSPAGGLAAYNEQF
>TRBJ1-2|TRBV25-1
ASFRQGWGYT
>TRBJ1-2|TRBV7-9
ASSLEGFEGGYT
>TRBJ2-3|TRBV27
ASSSGRGGTDTQY
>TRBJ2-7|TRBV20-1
SASYSSGSYEQY
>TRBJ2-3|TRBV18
ASSSLADSTDTQY
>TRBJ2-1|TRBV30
AWSVVSGGRYNEQF
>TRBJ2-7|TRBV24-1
ATSVDRDLYEQY
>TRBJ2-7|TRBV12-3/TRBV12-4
ASSLRGRDEQY
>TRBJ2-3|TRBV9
ASSVSSDTQY
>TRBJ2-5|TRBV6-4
ASSARYQETQY
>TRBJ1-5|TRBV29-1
SVGEGSNQPQH
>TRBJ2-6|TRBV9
ASSVDRGQGANVLT
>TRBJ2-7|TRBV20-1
SGGSGSYEQY
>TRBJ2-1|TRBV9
ASSSQGDSYNEQF
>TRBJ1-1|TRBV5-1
ASGQGRGTEAF
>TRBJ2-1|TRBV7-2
ASSLFGGSNEQF
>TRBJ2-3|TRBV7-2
ASSPRGGPSTDTQY
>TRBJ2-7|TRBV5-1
ASSLDGDEQY
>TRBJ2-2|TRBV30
AWSGVQELF
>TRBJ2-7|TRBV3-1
ASSQTSGSGYEQY
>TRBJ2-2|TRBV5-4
ASTSRDLGELF
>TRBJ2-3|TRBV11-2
ASSLMAGSTDTQY
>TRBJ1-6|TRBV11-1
ASSLRGRLNSPLH
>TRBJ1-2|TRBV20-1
SARKGASGGYT
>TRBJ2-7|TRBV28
ASSSPGRIY
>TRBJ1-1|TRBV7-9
ASLSQGWHTEAF
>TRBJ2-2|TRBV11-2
ASSQTSGRGELF
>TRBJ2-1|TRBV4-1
ASSQDAAGVIEQF
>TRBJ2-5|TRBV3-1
ASSQDRETQY
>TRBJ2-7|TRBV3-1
ASSQDTYEQY
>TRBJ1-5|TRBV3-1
ASSLSDRGDQPQH
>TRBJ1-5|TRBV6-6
ASSRGSNQPQH
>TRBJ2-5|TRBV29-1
SVEGASGQETQY
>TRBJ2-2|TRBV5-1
ASSLARGANTGELF
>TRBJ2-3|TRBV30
AWSRGEDTQY
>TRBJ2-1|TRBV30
AWSVIGQEF
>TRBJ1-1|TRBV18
ASSRDENTEAF
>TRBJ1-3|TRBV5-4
ASSLSGNTIY
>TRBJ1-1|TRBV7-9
ASSSDWINTGAF
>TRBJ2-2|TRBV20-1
SAQGHTGELF